This entry concerns a single TCR beta chain. Its matching antigen is unknown. CDR1 LNHDA and CDR2 SQIVND come from the germline V gene (reference sequence). Trimming removed 5 bases at V and 0 bases at J, with 8 bases between. The length of the CDR3 is 14 residues. The sample is drawn from a study of OX40 agonist ivuxolimab in advanced cancers. Study at large: At doses from 0.01 to 10 mg/kg, patients were given intravenous ivuxolimab every 2 weeks. Study-wide findings and caveats: Low normalized clonal expansion also occurred in some nonresponding patients.

Profiled with immunoSEQ multiplex PCR; TCRdb holds only in-frame clones, not every one. The sample yields about 64,000 clones, more than 80% seen once. Patients were ruled out by autoimmune disease history or systemic immunosuppression. Sampled blood was obtained at baseline, cycle 4 day 1, and cycle 7 day 1. The chain uses TRBV19 and TRBJ2-1, with D tentatively TRBD2 (6 bases). The receptor's source is an adult with an advanced solid tumor such as melanoma, head and neck, liver or kidney cancer. Material: CD4+ or CD8+ T cells sorted from blood, obtained in a trial of the OX40 agonist ivuxolimab. CDR3 nucleotides: TGTGCCAGTAGTGCCGGGAGCTCCTACAATGAGCAGTTCTTC. Amino acids: CASSAGSSYNEQFF. Combining the CDR3 with reference TRBV19 and TRBJ2-1 gives the whole variable domain DGGITQSPKYLFRKEGQNVTLSCEQNLNHDAMYWYRQDPGQGLRLIYYSQIVNDFQKGDIAEGYSVSREKKESFPLTVTSAQKNPTAFYLCASSAGSSYNEQFFGPGTRLTVL.